The sequence of this TCR beta chain was determined in a study of regulatory T cells in long-lasting Graves disease (dated by TCRdb to 2020 to 2023). For context, the study as a whole: In the newly diagnosed Graves' disease group, patients had been taking antithyroid drugs for less than 3 months. The study was conducted in China and was registered as a clinical trial. A total of roughly 35 samples underwent TCR sequencing: around 13 from persistent and around 20 from newly diagnosed Graves' disease patients. Patients with persistent Graves' disease were compared with patients with newly diagnosed Graves' disease using TCR sequencing and RNA sequencing of peripheral blood.

The library was built by means of multiplex PCR. TCRdb lists the instrument as Illumina HiSeq 4000. CDR3 regions were amplified by Arm-PCR with iRepertoire HTBI primers to construct TCR beta libraries. Gel purification was performed on PCR products prior to sequencing. Turning to the authors' computational methods: Gene usage analysis of CDR3 amino acid clonotypes relied on the 55 to 80 TRBV and around 14 TRBJ segments identified across samples. COPE and FqMerger were used to merge filtered high-quality paired reads into contigs. Contigs were aligned with BLAST to IMGT TRBV, TRBD and TRBJ reference genes, and CDR3 was defined per IMGT. Clonotypes above 0.1% frequency were classified as highly expanded clones. Shannon entropy served as the measure of repertoire diversity, while the Gini coefficient captured V-J evenness. Public clonotypes were defined as clonotypes shared by more than one individual. TCRdb reworked the public reads: Q25 trimming with fastp, MiXCR clone assembly, productive beta chains retained. When rows share a CDR3 protein, they turn into one entry using the most common DNA and genes. In this record, the V and J calls reflect TCRdb's handling and not the investigators' own analysis. The sample records around 360,000 distinct CDR3 sequences, roughly 16% of which are singletons. Of the sample, 20% falls within the top ten clones.

The meaning of the sample's time point label: newly diagnosed GD, antithyroid drugs for less than 3 months. For both TCR sequencing and RNA sequencing, RNA was extracted from PBMCs in TRIzol. The diagnosis of Graves' disease was made according to American Thyroid Association guidelines. Patients for the study were recruited at an endocrinology department in Xi'an, China. Each patient gave 7.5 to 10 milliliters of peripheral blood, collected in an EDTA anticoagulant tube. Ficoll Paque Plus density gradient separation was used to isolate PBMCs, and no additional T cell sorting was done. An Agilent 2100 Bioanalyzer and agarose gel were used to check RNA quality, and a NanoDrop 2000 was used to measure RNA concentration. From the germline V gene, CDR1 is SGHAT and CDR2 is FQNNGV. Inclusive of the bounding cysteine and phenylalanine, the CDR3 is 17 residues long. Here the CDR3 DNA is all that survives: 51 bases in frame from base 1. Trimming accounts for 5 bases at V and 2 bases at J, while the number of junction bases matched to no gene is 10.

This clonotype was recorded many times. The antigen it recognizes is unknown. Base-call qualities are not available, and no considerably larger clone is one nucleotide away. The full study reports these points: Compared with newly diagnosed patients, patients with persistent Graves' disease had lower TCR Shannon entropy and fewer highly expanded clones, which suggests clonal expansion. Persistent disease showed preferential use of TRBV28, TRBJ1-2 and TRBJ2-5, whereas newly diagnosed disease favored TRBV20-1 and TRBJ2-1. The authors acknowledged the small sample size as a limitation that may reduce accuracy. Only peripheral blood was studied, because thyroid tissue, the primary lesion, was inaccessible. A larger number of public clonotypes was shared among persistent patients (over 2,500) than among newly diagnosed patients (roughly 970). Sequencing and analysis were limited to the TCR beta chain.

Another study also made use of these data, one on T cells in Graves' hyperthyroidism and ophthalmopathy. As the second study states: A patient counted as having stable Graves' hyperthyroidism if no progression to ophthalmopathy occurred over 18 months of follow-up. The hyperthyroidism patients were between 18 and 65 years old and newly diagnosed, with a disease duration of less than 2 months. Patients with uncontrolled infections, other autoimmune diseases, pregnancy or lactation were excluded. Diagnoses relied on clinical symptoms, serum thyroxine and TRAb, thyroid ultrasound and orbital computed tomography. A first-round RT-PCR of the TCR CDR3 used the HTBI primer set with the Qiagen OneStep RT-PCR kit. Blood samples also contained most of the expanded thyroid clonotypes (frequency above 0.001), which suggests that blood repertoires may reflect thyroid immune responses. In cross-validation, a model built on a 13 V-J signature told ophthalmopathy apart from stable hyperthyroidism with under 90% sensitivity and 81% to 82% specificity, and in testing the same model reached 80%/75%. In validation, progression to ophthalmopathy was predicted by the model with 70.59% sensitivity and around 76% specificity, a median of 6.5 months before onset. A discovery cohort of about a hundred patients, roughly 45 with Graves' ophthalmopathy and 55 to 60 with stable Graves' hyperthyroidism, was used to find distinguishing TCR V-J signatures. Prospective prediction of ophthalmopathy was tested in an independent validation cohort of about 19 hyperthyroidism patients and roughly 16 patients who later progressed to ophthalmopathy. The 95 to 100 discovery patients were randomly split 7:3 into training and test sets. In roughly six Graves' hyperthyroidism patients, the study also compared T-cell repertoires from thyroid tissue with T-cell repertoires from blood. Following sampling, methimazole starting at 30 mg daily was given to hyperthyroidism patients, and high-dose intravenous methylprednisolone was given to ophthalmopathy patients. A second multiplex PCR round built the libraries, followed by size selection and purification. Libraries were sequenced paired-end with 100 bp reads on an Illumina HiSeq2000. SOAPnuke was used to process the raw data, throwing out any read that contained adapters or uncalled bases, had a mean Phred below 15, or lacked an exact constant-primer or identifier match. High-quality paired reads were merged using COPE v1.2.5, and each unique nucleotide sequence was defined as a clonotype. Clonotypes were aligned to IMGT TRBV, TRBD and TRBJ reference segments using MiTCR v1.1. The analysis included only V-J combinations with a frequency above 0.0001, which together covered more than 98% of the repertoires. The TCS score was defined as the ratio of F50 (clonal expansion) to E x V (chaos), calculated using BLOSUM62-based TCRdist between CDR3 peptides within each V-J. Welch's t-statistics and random forest reduced 500 to 550 V-J features to around 14, which were used in a naive Bayes classifier (R e1071). Sample size was not statistically predetermined, and blinding of investigators to group allocation was not performed. According to the paper, TCR Vbeta CDR3 sequencing was carried out on 135 peripheral blood samples, which came from 40 to 45 ophthalmopathy, around 75 hyperthyroidism and about 17 progressor patients.

The origin of this receptor is a woman aged 18 to 35 with Graves disease. Donor details come from another sample of the same person, matched by shared clones. Material: peripheral blood mononuclear cells (PBMCs), obtained at new diagnosis, from a patient treated with antithyroid drugs. The chain is assembled from TRBV11-2 and TRBJ1-3; 9 central nucleotides agree with TRBD1. CDR3 sequence: CASSRQTQGAAGNTIYF. The DNA reads as follows: TGTGCCAGCAGCCGACAAACACAGGGGGCAGCTGGAAACACCATATATTTT.